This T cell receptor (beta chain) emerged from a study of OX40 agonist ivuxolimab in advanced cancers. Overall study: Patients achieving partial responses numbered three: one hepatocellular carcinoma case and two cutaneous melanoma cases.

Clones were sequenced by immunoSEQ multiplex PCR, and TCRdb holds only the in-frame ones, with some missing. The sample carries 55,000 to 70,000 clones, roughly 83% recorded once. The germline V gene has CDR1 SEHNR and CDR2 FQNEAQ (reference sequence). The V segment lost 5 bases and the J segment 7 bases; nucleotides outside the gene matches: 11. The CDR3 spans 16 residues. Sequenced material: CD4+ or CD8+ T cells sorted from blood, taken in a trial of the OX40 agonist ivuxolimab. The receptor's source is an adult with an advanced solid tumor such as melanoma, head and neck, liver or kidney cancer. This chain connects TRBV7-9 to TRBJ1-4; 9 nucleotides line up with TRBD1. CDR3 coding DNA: TGTGCCAGCAGCCCCCTGGGACAGGGTTCGGGTGAAAAACTGTTTTTT. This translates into CASSPLGQGSGEKLFF.